The TCR beta chain described here comes from a study of cytomegalovirus exposure and HLA in healthy donors. Notes on the study in general: Apparent HLA restriction characterized most CMV-associated TCR beta chains in a later analysis. The availability of immune exposure information extended only to CMV serostatus. Later on, a genetic analysis was performed. It linked a missense variant in DCLRE1C with V- and J-gene trimming of TCR beta.

60 Vbeta and 13 Jbeta primers were used in PCR. Profiled with immunoSEQ multiplex PCR; TCRdb holds only in-frame clones, not every one. The sample shows about 160,000 clones, roughly 82% of them seen only once. The CDR3 runs 17 residues. Germline trimming cut 5 bases from V and 2 bases from J; bases unmatched to any gene: 8. CDR1 and CDR2 from the germline V gene are MNHEY and SMNVEV (reference sequence). Samples came from healthy bone marrow donors. As regards this clone: Its antigen is unknown.

What was sequenced was PBMCs. The genes are TRBV27 and TRBJ2-2, with 10 bases that match TRBD2. The TCR comes from a girl between 5 and 17 years old in good health and CMV-seropositive. The CDR3 here is CASSPRTSGFNTGELFF. DNA for the CDR3: TGTGCCAGCAGTCCCCGGACTAGCGGTTTTAACACCGGGGAGCTGTTTTTT.